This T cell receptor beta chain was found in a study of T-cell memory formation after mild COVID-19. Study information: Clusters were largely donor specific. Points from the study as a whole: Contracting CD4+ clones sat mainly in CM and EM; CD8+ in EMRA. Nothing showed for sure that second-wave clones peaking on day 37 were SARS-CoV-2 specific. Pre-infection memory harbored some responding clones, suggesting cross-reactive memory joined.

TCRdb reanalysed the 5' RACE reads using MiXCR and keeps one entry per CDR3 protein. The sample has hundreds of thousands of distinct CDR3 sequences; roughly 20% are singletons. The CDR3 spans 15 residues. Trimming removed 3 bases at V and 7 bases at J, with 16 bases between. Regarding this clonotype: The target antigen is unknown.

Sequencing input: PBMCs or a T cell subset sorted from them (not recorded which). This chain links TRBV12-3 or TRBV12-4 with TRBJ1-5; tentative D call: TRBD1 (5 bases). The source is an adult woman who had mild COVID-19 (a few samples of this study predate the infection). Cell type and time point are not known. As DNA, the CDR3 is TGTGCCAGCAGTTTGAGACATGCAGGGTACCAGCCCCAGCATTTT. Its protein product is CASSLRHAGYQPQHF.